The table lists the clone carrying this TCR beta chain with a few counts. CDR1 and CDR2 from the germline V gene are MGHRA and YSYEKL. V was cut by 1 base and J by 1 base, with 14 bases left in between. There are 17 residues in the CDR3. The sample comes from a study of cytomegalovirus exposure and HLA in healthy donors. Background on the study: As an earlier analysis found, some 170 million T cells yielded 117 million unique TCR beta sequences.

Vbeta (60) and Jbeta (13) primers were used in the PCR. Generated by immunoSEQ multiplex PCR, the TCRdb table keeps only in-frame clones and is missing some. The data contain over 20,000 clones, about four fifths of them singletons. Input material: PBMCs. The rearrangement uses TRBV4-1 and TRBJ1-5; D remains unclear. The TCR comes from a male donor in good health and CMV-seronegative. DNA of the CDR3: TGCGCCAGCAGCCAAGTGGATCTCGGGGTAAGCAATCAGCCCCAGCATTTT. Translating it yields CASSQVDLGVSNQPQHF.